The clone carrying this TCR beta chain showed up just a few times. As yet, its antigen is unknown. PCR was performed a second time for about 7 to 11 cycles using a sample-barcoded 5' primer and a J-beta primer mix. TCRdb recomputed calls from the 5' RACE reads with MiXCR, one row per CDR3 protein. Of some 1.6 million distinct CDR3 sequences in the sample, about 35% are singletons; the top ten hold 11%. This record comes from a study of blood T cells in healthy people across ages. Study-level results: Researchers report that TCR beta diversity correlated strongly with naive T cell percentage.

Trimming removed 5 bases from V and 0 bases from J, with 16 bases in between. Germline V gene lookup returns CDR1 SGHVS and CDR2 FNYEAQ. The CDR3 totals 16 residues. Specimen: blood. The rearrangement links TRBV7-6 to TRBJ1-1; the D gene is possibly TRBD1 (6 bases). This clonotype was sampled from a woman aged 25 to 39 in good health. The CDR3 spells CASSPEPTGVNTEAFF. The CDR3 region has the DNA TGTGCCAGCAGCCCCGAACCGACAGGAGTGAACACTGAAGCTTTCTTT.